This TCR beta chain derives from a study of cytomegalovirus exposure and HLA in healthy donors. At the level of the study: Around 85 million unique TCR sequences came from HLA-typed donors in an early release. Falling in the Caucasian-associated ancestry cluster were 81% of 350 to 400 genotyped donors.

V gave up 5 bases and J gave up 4 bases, with 12 bases separating them. This CDR3 has 14 amino acids. Per germline, CDR1 LGHNA and CDR2 YNFKEQ. This clone was seen a handful of times. The antigen remains unidentified. The PCR used 60 Vbeta and 13 Jbeta primers. The protocol was immunoSEQ multiplex PCR, while the TCRdb copy is restricted to in-frame clones and leaves out a portion. Among some 140,000 clones listed, 75% to 85% were seen once. Findings of the study overall: Researchers catalogued approximately 160 TCR beta chains as cytomegalovirus-associated.

The donors gave bone marrow, and they were healthy. The TCR comes from a female donor in good health and CMV-seronegative. Sequences were obtained from PBMCs. This rearrangement joins TRBV4-2 to TRBJ1-5, with no clear D. The CDR3 DNA follows: TGTGCCAGCAGCTTGAAGTTGAGGAATCAGCCCCAGCATTTT. This codes for CASSLKLRNQPQHF.